This is a list of T cell receptor beta chains from one sample in a study of T cells after yellow fever vaccination. TCRdb reprocessed the 5' RACE reads via MiXCR and lists one record per CDR3 protein. This table has over 100,000 distinct CDR3 sequences, under 9% appearing once. Sequences were derived from CD8+ T cells sorted from PBMCs, sampled 45 days after the yellow fever booster vaccination. These TCRs come from a man between 25 and 39 years old who received the YFV17D yellow fever vaccine. CDR3s include the opening cysteine and the closing phenylalanine or tryptophan. D genes are given only for firm matches. A clone size is listed for some rows: how often the clone was seen (once, few, many), or a class if it is expanded.

v_gene,j_gene,d_gene,abundance,CDR3nt,CDR3aa
TRBV27,TRBJ2-3,-,many,TGCGCCAGCAGCTTCTCGGATACGCAGTATTTT,CASSFSDTQYF
TRBV12-3/TRBV12-4,TRBJ2-1,-,many,TGTGCCAGCACCTCTGGGGAGGAGGTGAATGAGCAGTTCTTC,CASTSGEEVNEQFF
TRBV29-1,TRBJ2-7,TRBD2,-,TGCAGCGTTGAGGCCCGACTAGCGGATACCTACGAGCAGTACTTC,CSVEARLADTYEQYF
TRBV3-1,TRBJ2-7,-,few,TGTGCCAGCAGCCAAGAGGCGGGTATCAGCTACGAGCAGTACTTC,CASSQEAGISYEQYF
TRBV20-1,TRBJ2-1,-,-,TGCAGTGCTAGGTGGCGACGCATATCCGAGCGGTCCTACAATGAGCAGTTCTTC,CSARWRRISERSYNEQFF
TRBV29-1,TRBJ1-1,TRBD1,many,TGCAGCGTTTGGCAGGGGGCCCCTGAAGCTTTCTTT,CSVWQGAPEAFF
TRBV6-5,TRBJ2-7,-,many,TGTGCCAGCAGTTACGGGACTGACTCCTACGAGCAGTACTTC,CASSYGTDSYEQYF
TRBV9,TRBJ2-1,TRBD1,-,TGTGCCAGCAGCCCTTACAGGGGGCAAGTTGAGCAGTTCTTC,CASSPYRGQVEQFF
TRBV11-2,TRBJ2-3,-,many,TGTGCCAGCAGCCAACCGACAGATACGCAGTATTTT,CASSQPTDTQYF
TRBV5-1,TRBJ2-1,-,-,TGCGCCAGCAGCTCCCCCCCGGGACGGATAACGAGGGATGAGCAGTTCTTC,CASSSPPGRITRDEQFF
TRBV7-2,TRBJ2-1,-,many,TGTGCCAGCAGCTCCCGTCAGGCGCGGCCTTACAATGAGCAGTTCTTC,CASSSRQARPYNEQFF
TRBV12-3/TRBV12-4,TRBJ2-5,-,few,TGTGCCAGCCGGTACAGGGAGTGGGAGACCCAGTACTTC,CASRYREWETQYF
TRBV7-2,TRBJ2-2,TRBD1,few,TGTGCCAGCAGCTTTCCCGCGGGACAGGGGTTCGGGGTCACCGGGGAGCTGTTTTTT,CASSFPAGQGFGVTGELFF
TRBV5-6,TRBJ2-7,TRBD2,many,TGTGCCAGCAGCAAGGGACTAGCGGGCAATGAGCAGTACTTC,CASSKGLAGNEQYF
TRBV25-1,TRBJ2-2,-,many,TGTGCCAGCAGCACGGTAACGGCCGGGGAGCTGTTTTTT,CASSTVTAGELFF
TRBV7-2,TRBJ2-7,-,-,TGTGCCAGCAGCACCGGGGAAGAGCAGTACTTC,CASSTGEEQYF
TRBV7-8,TRBJ1-5,-,-,TGTGCCAGCAGCCTCCCCGGGAGTCAGCCCCAGCATTTT,CASSLPGSQPQHF
TRBV6-1,TRBJ2-1,TRBD2,-,TGTGCCAGCAGTCCAATTATCCGAACTAGCGGGAGTAACGATGAGCAGTTCTTC,CASSPIIRTSGSNDEQFF
TRBV12-3/TRBV12-4,TRBJ1-1,TRBD1,many,TGTGCCAGCACCTCCCCCGACAGGGGCACTGAAGCTTTCTTT,CASTSPDRGTEAFF
TRBV7-2,TRBJ2-7,-,many,TGTGCCAGCAGCTTAAGGCCGAGAATCCACGAGCAGTACTTC,CASSLRPRIHEQYF
TRBV19,TRBJ2-7,TRBD2,-,TGTGCCAGTACGGGAGGGAACGAGCAGTACTTC,CASTGGNEQYF
TRBV5-1,TRBJ2-7,-,-,TGCGCCAGCAGTGGCGGGACCGGAGGTAGGGGCTACGAGCAGTACTTC,CASSGGTGGRGYEQYF
TRBV5-4,TRBJ2-7,-,-,TGTGCCAGCAGCTCGGCCAGCTCCTACGAGCAGTACTTC,CASSSASSYEQYF
TRBV6-5,TRBJ1-2,-,few,TGTGCCAGCAGTTACTCACTTCAAGCTAACTATGGCTACACCTTC,CASSYSLQANYGYTF
TRBV28,TRBJ2-7,-,-,TGTGCCAGCGCCAAAGGGGACAACCCCTACGAGCAGTACTTC,CASAKGDNPYEQYF
TRBV6-5,TRBJ2-5,-,few,TGTGCCAGCAGTTCTTCCACAGGGTTATTAGAGACCCAGTACTTC,CASSSSTGLLETQYF
TRBV5-6,TRBJ2-3,TRBD1,many,TGTGCCAGCAGCTTCGGACAGGGCGGATTCACAGATACGCAGTATTTT,CASSFGQGGFTDTQYF
TRBV28,TRBJ2-1,TRBD1,-,TGTGCCAGCAGGGCGAGCCAGGGGGAATGGGTGCAGTTCTTC,CASRASQGEWVQFF
TRBV20-1,TRBJ2-1,-,many,TGCAGTGCCAAGTCGGGAGATGACTACAATGAGCAGTTCTTC,CSAKSGDDYNEQFF
TRBV29-1,TRBJ2-3,-,many,TGCAGCGTTGAGTGGGATACGCAGTATTTT,CSVEWDTQYF
TRBV20-1,TRBJ2-1,-,many,TGCAGTGCTAGAGACGAACAGAGAACGAGCAACAATGAGCAGTTCTTC,CSARDEQRTSNNEQFF
TRBV11-2,TRBJ2-7,-,many,TGTGCCAGCAGCTTAGAAGAAACCATCTCCTACGAGCAGTACTTC,CASSLEETISYEQYF
TRBV9,TRBJ2-7,TRBD2,many,TGTGCCAGCAGCCCTCGGTCGAGCGGGAGGCCTTACGAGCAGTACTTC,CASSPRSSGRPYEQYF
TRBV4-3,TRBJ2-7,TRBD2,-,TGCGCCAGCAGCCACCAGCGGGAGAGCTACGAGCAGTACTTC,CASSHQRESYEQYF
TRBV7-9,TRBJ2-7,-,-,TGTGCCAGCAGCTATTTGTCAGGGGACGAGCAGTACTTC,CASSYLSGDEQYF